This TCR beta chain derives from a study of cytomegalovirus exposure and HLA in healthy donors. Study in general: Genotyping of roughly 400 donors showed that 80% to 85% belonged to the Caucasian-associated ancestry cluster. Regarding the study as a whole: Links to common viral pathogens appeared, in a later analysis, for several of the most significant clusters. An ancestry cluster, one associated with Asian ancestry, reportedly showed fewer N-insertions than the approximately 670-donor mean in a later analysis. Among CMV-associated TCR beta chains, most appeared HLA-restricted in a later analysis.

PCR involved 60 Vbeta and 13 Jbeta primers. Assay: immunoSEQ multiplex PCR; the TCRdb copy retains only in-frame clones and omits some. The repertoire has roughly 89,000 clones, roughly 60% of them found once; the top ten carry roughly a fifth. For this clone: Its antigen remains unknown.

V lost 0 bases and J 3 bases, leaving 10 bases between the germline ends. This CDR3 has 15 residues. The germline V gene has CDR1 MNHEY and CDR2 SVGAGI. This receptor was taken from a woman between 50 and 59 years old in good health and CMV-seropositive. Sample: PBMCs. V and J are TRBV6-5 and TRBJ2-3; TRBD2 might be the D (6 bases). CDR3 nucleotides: TGTGCCAGCAGTTACTCGGGACTGTTGACAGATACGCAGTATTTT. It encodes CASSYSGLLTDTQYF.